The clone carrying this TCR beta chain was seen a single time. Its antigen remains unidentified. In the same sample, other DNA sequences code for this CDR3. Sorted-subset replicate PCR reactions were performed with approximately 190 ng DNA, corresponding to tens of thousands of T cell genomes. TCRdb's copy holds only in-frame clones and misses some; the assay was immunoSEQ multiplex PCR. This repertoire shows 2 million to 3 million clones, 93% found once; its top ten account for approximately 0.35%. This specimen comes from a study of shared clonotypes between healthy human individuals. Study findings and constraints: For sorted subsets, rarefaction showed incomplete sequencing despite large depth. For naive CD4 cells, roughly 5% of clonotypes were shared across four donors. Clonotype sharing among donors likely depends on sequencing depth.

Germline trimming cut 4 bases from V and 3 bases from J; bases unmatched to any gene: 4. The CDR3 runs 14 residues. CDR1 and CDR2 from the germline V gene are SGHRS and YFSETQ. This sequence originates from a man between 18 and 29 years old in good health. Some clones in this sample may be carry-over from other donors' samples. What was sequenced was naive CD4+ T cells from PBMCs. Subset reported: CD45RA+ positively selected. The rearrangement uses TRBV5-1 and TRBJ2-5; the match to TRBD1 covers 9 bases. The CDR3 DNA reads as TGCGCCAGCAGCCTCCGGACAGGGGAAGAGACCCAGTACTTC. Amino acids: CASSLRTGEETQYF.